Listed below are T cell receptor beta chains from one sample, sequenced in a study of T cell changes during pregnancy in multiple sclerosis. Generated by immunoSEQ multiplex PCR, the TCRdb table keeps only in-frame clones and is missing some. The repertoire holds 25,000 to 35,000 clones, with approximately 89% as singletons. The sequenced sample was CD8+ T cells from peripheral blood mononuclear cells, obtained in the second trimester of pregnancy. The receptors derive from a female donor with multiple sclerosis, enrolled in a pregnancy study. Each CDR3 is given with its conserved first and last residue. D genes are given only for firm matches. Clone size is shown for a subset of rows, as once, few, many or a class of expanded clone.

length	J	D	size	V	DNA	CDR3
16	TRBJ2-1	TRBD2	few	TRBV19	TGTGCCAGTAGTATTACTAGCGGGAGCTTGGGTAGTGAGCAGTTCTTC	CASSITSGSLGSEQFF
16	TRBJ2-5	NA	NA	TRBV5-1	TGCGCCAGCAGCCCTTGGGGGCCCGGTCACCAAGAGACCCAGTACTTC	CASSPWGPGHQETQYF
16	TRBJ2-5	TRBD2	NA	TRBV28	TGTGCCAGCAGTCCCCTAGCGGGAGGCTCCCAAGAGACCCAGTACTTC	CASSPLAGGSQETQYF
13	TRBJ1-2	NA	NA	TRBV12-5	TGTGCTAGTGGTTTGGGTCTCAGGGGTGGCTACACCTTC	CASGLGLRGGYTF
13	TRBJ1-3	NA	NA	TRBV19	TGTGCCAGTAGTTCCTGGAACCGGGACACCATATATTTT	CASSSWNRDTIYF
13	TRBJ2-5	NA	NA	TRBV10-2	TGCGCCAGCTCCCTAGCGTACCAAGAGACCCAGTACTTC	CASSLAYQETQYF
13	TRBJ1-1	TRBD1	NA	TRBV9	TGTGCCAGCAGCGTAGGAGGGGGCCCTGAAGCTTTCTTT	CASSVGGGPEAFF
15	TRBJ1-5	NA	NA	TRBV10-2	TGCGCCAGCAGTGAGAAGGGGATGTGGAATCAGCCCCAGCATTTT	CASSEKGMWNQPQHF
16	TRBJ2-1	TRBD2	NA	TRBV27	TGTGCCAGCAGTTTGGGAGGGAGAAGGTCCTACAATGAGCAGTTCTTC	CASSLGGRRSYNEQFF